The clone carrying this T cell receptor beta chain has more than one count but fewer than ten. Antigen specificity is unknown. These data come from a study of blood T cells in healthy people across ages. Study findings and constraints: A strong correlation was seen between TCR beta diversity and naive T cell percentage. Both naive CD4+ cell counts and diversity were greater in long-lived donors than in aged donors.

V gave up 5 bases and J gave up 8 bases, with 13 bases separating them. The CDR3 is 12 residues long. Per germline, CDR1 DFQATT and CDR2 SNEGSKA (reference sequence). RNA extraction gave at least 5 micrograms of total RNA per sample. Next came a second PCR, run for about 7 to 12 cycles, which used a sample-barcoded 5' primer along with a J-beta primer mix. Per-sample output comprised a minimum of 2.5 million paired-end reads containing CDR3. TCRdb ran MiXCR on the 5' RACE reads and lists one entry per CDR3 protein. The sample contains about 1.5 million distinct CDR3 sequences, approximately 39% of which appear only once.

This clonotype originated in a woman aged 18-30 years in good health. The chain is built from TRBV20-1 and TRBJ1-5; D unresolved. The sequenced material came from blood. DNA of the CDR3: TGCAGTGCTGCGGGCCCCGGGGAGCCCCAGCATTTT. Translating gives CSAAGPGEPQHF.